The 15 T cell receptor beta chains below all came from one sample that was sequenced in a study of blood T cell repertoires in COVID-19. Generated by immunoSEQ multiplex PCR, the TCRdb table keeps only in-frame clones and is missing some. The table records 180,000 or so clones, around 85% of them present only once. The sequencing sample was made of peripheral blood. These TCRs come from a man between 60 and 75 years old with acute or convalescent COVID-19.

This clone has a single count. J is TRBJ2-7 and V is TRBV5-1; D not certain. V lost 1 base and J 0 bases, leaving 8 bases between the germline ends. This CDR3 has 14 residues. Germline V gene lookup returns CDR1 SGHRS and CDR2 YFSETQ. The CDR3: CASSLSPGSYEQYF. The CDR3, as DNA: TGCGCCAGCAGCTTGTCCCCCGGCTCCTACGAGCAGTACTTC.

V is TRBV19 and J is TRBJ1-2; TRBD1 might be the D (6 bases). The CDR3 contains 13 residues. V was trimmed by 1 base and J by 11 bases, leaving 14 bases between them. From germline, CDR1 is LNHDA and CDR2 SQIVND (reference sequence). This CDR3 is CASSIASGDVYTF. The DNA for the CDR3 is TGTGCCAGTAGTATAGCCTCAGGGGACGTATACACCTTC.

In this sample, this clone turned up once. V usage is TRBV29-1 and J usage is TRBJ1-4; D not certain. Germline V gene lookup returns CDR1 SQVTM and CDR2 ANQGSEA. This CDR3 has 10 amino acids. Trimming stripped 7 bases from V and 10 bases from J, with 10 bases between. The CDR3 here is CSALEGKLFF. The CDR3 region has the DNA TGCAGCGCCCTCGAGGGAAAACTGTTTTTT. Full variable domain (remainder filled in from reference TRBV29-1 and TRBJ1-4): SAVISQKPSRDICQRGTSLTIQCQVDSQVTMMFWYRQQPGQSLTLIATANQGSEATYESGFVIDKFPISRPNLTFSTLTVSNMSPEDSSIYLCSALEGKLFFGSGTQLSVL.

V usage is TRBV5-1 and J usage is TRBJ2-7; 7 bases line up with TRBD2. Germline loops: CDR1 SGHRS, CDR2 YFSETQ. This CDR3 has 13 residues. J was trimmed by 6 bases and V by 0 bases; bases with no gene match: 3. The CDR3 loop is CASSLVGGSEQYF. The CDR3 DNA sequence: TGCGCCAGCAGCTTGGTGGGAGGGTCCGAGCAGTACTTC.

The chain uses TRBV6-4 and TRBJ2-4, with 12 bases identical to TRBD2. Germline V lookup: CDR1 MRHNA, CDR2 SNTAGT. V gave up 2 bases and J gave up 0 bases; unmatched junction bases: 14. This CDR3 region has 21 residues. The CDR3 DNA follows: TGTGCCAGCAGTGACCACTCGGGACTAGCGGGCGACACCTTAGCCAAAAACATTCAGTACTTC. This encodes CASSDHSGLAGDTLAKNIQYF.

The chain is built from TRBV19 and TRBJ2-5; D remains ambiguous. The V gene lost 5 bases and the J gene lost 0 bases, with 7 bases spanning the gap. This CDR3 has 13 amino acids. Looked up from germline, CDR1 is LNHDA and CDR2 is SQIVND (reference sequence). CDR3 amino acids: CASSPEYQETQYF. The CDR3 DNA follows: TGTGCCAGTAGTCCCGAGTACCAAGAGACCCAGTACTTC.

The genes are TRBV7-9 and TRBJ1-1; perhaps TRBD1 as D (5 bases). Germline V gene sequence: CDR1 SEHNR, CDR2 FQNEAQ (reference sequence). The V gene lost 5 bases and the J gene lost 0 bases, with 16 bases spanning the gap. The CDR3 extends over 16 amino acids. The CDR3 loop reads CASSPWGGVLNTEAFF. CDR3 DNA: TGTGCCAGCAGCCCCTGGGGGGGGGTTTTGAACACTGAAGCTTTCTTT.

This clone has only one observation. The chain uses TRBV12-3 or TRBV12-4 and TRBJ1-3; no clear D. The V end was cut by 5 bases, the J end by 4 bases, with 6 bases between. This CDR3 comprises 12 residues. The CDR3 DNA is TGTGCCAGCAGTAAACAGGGAAACACCATATATTTT. Its protein is CASSKQGNTIYF.

The V gene is TRBV30, the J gene TRBJ1-2; D gene ambiguous. Germline values: CDR1 GTSNPN, CDR2 SVGIG (reference sequence). V dropped 4 bases and J dropped 4 bases, with 10 bases sitting between them. CDR3 length equals 12 residues. The CDR3 protein is CAWMGMGYGYTF. In DNA, the CDR3 is TGTGCCTGGATGGGCATGGGCTATGGCTACACCTTC.

The V call is TRBV28, the J call TRBJ1-5, with 9 bases matching TRBD1. This CDR3 is 15 amino acids long. V was pared by 6 bases and J by 6 bases, with 9 bases of the junction left unmatched. CDR1 is MDHEN, CDR2 SYDVKM, per germline. This chain's CDR3 is CASRQGTGTVQPQHF. CDR3 DNA: TGTGCCAGCAGACAGGGGACAGGGACCGTTCAGCCCCAGCATTTT.

This clone was seen only a few times. CDR3 sequence: CASSVVAGSYNEQFF. Here the CDR3 DNA reads TGTGCCAGCAGCGTAGTGGCAGGCTCCTACAATGAGCAGTTCTTC. The V and J genes are TRBV9 and TRBJ2-1; no clear D. V shed 0 bases and J shed 0 bases, with 7 bases lying between them. The CDR3 has 15 residues. CDR1 is SGDLS, CDR2 YYNGEE, per germline.

V is TRBV5-1 and J is TRBJ2-1, with 7 positions matching TRBD1. Trimming removed 4 bases from V and 6 bases from J; junction bases left unmatched: 16. CDR3 size: 17 residues. The germline V gene encodes CDR1 SGHRS and CDR2 YFSETQ. The CDR3 reads CASSPVRGPNRANEQFF. DNA of the CDR3: TGCGCCAGCAGCCCGGTGAGGGGGCCCAATCGGGCCAATGAGCAGTTCTTC.

The CDR3 protein is CASSPLGFGPMNTEAFF. CDR3 in DNA: TGTGCCAGTAGTCCCCTTGGATTTGGGCCTATGAACACTGAAGCTTTCTTT. The chain recombines TRBV19 with TRBJ1-1; no clear D gene. The germline CDR1 and CDR2 sequences are LNHDA and SQIVND (reference sequence). With 5 bases removed from V and 0 bases from J, the gap between germline ends came to 19 bases. The CDR3 length is 17 residues.

This rearrangement joins TRBV11-2 to TRBJ2-5, with D possibly matching TRBD2 (6 bases). Trimming cost V 6 bases and J 4 bases, with 15 bases left between them. Germline lookup yields CDR1 SGHAT and CDR2 FQNNGV. The CDR3 runs 14 residues. This CDR3 is CASRYHSGTETQYF. CDR3 coding DNA: TGTGCCAGCAGATACCATAGCGGTACAGAGACCCAGTACTTC.

V gene TRBV11-2 combines with J gene TRBJ2-1; 7 bases fit TRBD2. CDR3 length: 16 residues. V was pared by 2 bases and J by 2 bases, with 6 bases of the junction left unmatched. Germline loops: CDR1 SGHAT, CDR2 FQNNGV. The CDR3 sequence: CASSLLRGRTYNEQFF. The CDR3 coding sequence is TGTGCCAGCAGCTTACTGCGCGGGAGAACCTACAATGAGCAGTTCTTC.